This T cell receptor beta chain was obtained from a study of early T cells in non-severe SARS-CoV-2 infection. Overall study results and limits: Anti-spike CD8 specificities were favored by VDJdb matching, whose results missed private and CD4 specificities.

TCRdb itself ran the 5' RACE reads through MiXCR, one entry per CDR3 protein. The profile covers about 29,000 distinct CDR3 sequences, with about 5% appearing a single time and 4.5% taken by the ten largest. The table lists this clonotype with many counts. Its target is not known. CDR1 is SGHVS and CDR2 is FNYEAQ in the germline V gene. CDR3 length equals 13 residues. With 2 bases removed from V and 4 bases from J, the gap between germline ends came to 8 bases. The chain couples TRBV7-6 to TRBJ1-1; D gene uncertain. The sequence was obtained from an adult who was a healthcare worker with PCR-confirmed SARS-CoV-2 infection or an uninfected control (not recorded which). Input material: whole blood. CDR3 residues: CASSLSTLTEAFF. The CDR3 DNA follows: TGTGCCAGCAGCTTAAGTACGCTCACTGAAGCTTTCTTT.